This section outlines one T cell receptor beta chain sequence together with its context. The antigen remains unidentified. The V gene's germline CDR1 is MNHEY and CDR2 SMNVEV (reference sequence). The CDR3 consists of 17 residues. Trimming stripped 5 bases from V and 6 bases from J, with 22 bases between. The data were obtained in a study of cytomegalovirus exposure and HLA in healthy donors. Study observations and caveats: In a later analysis, compared with equally common non-associated chains, HLA-associated beta chains were more expanded.

Primers: 60 Vbeta forward and 13 Jbeta reverse. Assay used: immunoSEQ multiplex PCR; TCRdb lists only in-frame clones, some missing. The sample carries more than 95,000 clones, more than 60% recorded once. The sequenced sample consisted of PBMCs. The J gene is TRBJ2-2, the V gene TRBV27; possibly TRBD1 for D (5 bases). The receptor was isolated from a young man in good health and CMV-seronegative. CDR3 residues: CASSLIPQGLMPGELFF. The CDR3 region has the DNA TGTGCCAGCAGTCTTATACCCCAGGGATTGATGCCCGGGGAGCTGTTTTTT.